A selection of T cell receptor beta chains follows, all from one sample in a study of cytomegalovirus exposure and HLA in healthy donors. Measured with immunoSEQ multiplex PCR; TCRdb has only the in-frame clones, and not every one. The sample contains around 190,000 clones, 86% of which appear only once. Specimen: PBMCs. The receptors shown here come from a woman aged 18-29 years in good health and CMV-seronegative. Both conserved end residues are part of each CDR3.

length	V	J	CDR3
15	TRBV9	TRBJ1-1	CASSAVARLNTEAFF
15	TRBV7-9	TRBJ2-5	CASRGNRASGETQYF
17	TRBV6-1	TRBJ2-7	CASSEAGQGHYSYEQYF
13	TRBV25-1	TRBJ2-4	CASSLGAWDIQYF
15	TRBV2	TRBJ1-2	CASRPLTGNLYGYTF
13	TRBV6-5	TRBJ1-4	CASGTGEVEKLFF
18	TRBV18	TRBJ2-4	CASREGQGSSFQKGIQYF
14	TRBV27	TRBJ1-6	CASNIGGSNSPLHF
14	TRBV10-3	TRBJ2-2	CAISEGTSVGELFF
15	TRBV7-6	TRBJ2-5	CASSFWGGRTETQYF
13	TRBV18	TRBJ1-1	CASSSNRDTEAFF
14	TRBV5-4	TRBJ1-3	CASSFDRVGNTIYF
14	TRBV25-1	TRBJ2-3	CASSADIDTDTQYF
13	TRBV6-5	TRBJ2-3	CASSTSQGDTQYF
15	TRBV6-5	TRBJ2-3	CASSTPGTSTDTQYF